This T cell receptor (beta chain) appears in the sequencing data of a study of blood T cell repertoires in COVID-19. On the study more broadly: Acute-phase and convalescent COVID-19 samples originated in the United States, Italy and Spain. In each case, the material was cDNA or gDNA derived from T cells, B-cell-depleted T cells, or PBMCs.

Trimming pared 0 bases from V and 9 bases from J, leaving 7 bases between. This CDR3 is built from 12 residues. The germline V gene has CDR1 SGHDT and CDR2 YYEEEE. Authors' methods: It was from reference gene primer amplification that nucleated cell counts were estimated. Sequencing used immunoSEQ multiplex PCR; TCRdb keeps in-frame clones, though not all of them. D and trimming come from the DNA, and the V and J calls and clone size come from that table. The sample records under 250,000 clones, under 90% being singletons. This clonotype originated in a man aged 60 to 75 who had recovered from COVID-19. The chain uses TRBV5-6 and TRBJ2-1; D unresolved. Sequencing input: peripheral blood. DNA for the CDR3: TGTGCCAGCAGCTTGGAACGGGTTGAGCAGTTCTTC. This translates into CASSLERVEQFF.